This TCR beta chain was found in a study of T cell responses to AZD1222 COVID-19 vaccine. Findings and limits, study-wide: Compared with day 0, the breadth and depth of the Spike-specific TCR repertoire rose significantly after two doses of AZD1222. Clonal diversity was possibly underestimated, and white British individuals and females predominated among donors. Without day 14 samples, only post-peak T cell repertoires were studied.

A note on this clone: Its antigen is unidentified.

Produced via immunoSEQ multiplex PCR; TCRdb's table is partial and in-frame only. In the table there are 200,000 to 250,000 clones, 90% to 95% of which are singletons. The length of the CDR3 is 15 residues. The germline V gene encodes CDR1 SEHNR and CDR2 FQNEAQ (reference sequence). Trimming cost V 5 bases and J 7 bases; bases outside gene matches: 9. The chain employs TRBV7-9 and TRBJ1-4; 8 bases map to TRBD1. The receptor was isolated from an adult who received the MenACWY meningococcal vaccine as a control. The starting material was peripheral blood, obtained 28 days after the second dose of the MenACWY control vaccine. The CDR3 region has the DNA TGTGCCAGCAGCCCACAGACAGGGGTCGGTGAAAAACTGTTTTTT. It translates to CASSPQTGVGEKLFF.